The clone carrying this TCR beta chain has just one count. The antigen remains unidentified. This CDR3 region has 16 residues. From germline, CDR1 is KGHSY and CDR2 FQNENV. With V trimmed by 0 bases and J by 5 bases, 9 bases remained unmatched. Recipients boosted at about 4 weeks or about 12 weeks are pooled. This entry belongs to a study of T cell responses to AZD1222 COVID-19 vaccine. Findings of the study overall: No repertoire was sampled before or during the peak T cell response, only after it. Regions 160-218 and 743-854 dominated among vaccine-associated CD4 TCRs spanning spike. Seropositive AZD1222 recipients at baseline numbered only five or six.

The protocol was immunoSEQ multiplex PCR, while the TCRdb copy is restricted to in-frame clones and leaves out a portion. This sample has 120,000 to 150,000 clones, with around 83% found just once. The chain combines TRBV16 with TRBJ1-1, with 7 bases matching TRBD1. Here the sequenced sample was peripheral blood, taken 28 days after the second AZD1222 dose. This clonotype originated in an adult who received the AZD1222 COVID-19 vaccine. This chain's CDR3 is CASSQSRQGAGTEAFF. The DNA for the CDR3 is TGTGCCAGCAGCCAATCTCGACAGGGTGCGGGGACTGAAGCTTTCTTT.